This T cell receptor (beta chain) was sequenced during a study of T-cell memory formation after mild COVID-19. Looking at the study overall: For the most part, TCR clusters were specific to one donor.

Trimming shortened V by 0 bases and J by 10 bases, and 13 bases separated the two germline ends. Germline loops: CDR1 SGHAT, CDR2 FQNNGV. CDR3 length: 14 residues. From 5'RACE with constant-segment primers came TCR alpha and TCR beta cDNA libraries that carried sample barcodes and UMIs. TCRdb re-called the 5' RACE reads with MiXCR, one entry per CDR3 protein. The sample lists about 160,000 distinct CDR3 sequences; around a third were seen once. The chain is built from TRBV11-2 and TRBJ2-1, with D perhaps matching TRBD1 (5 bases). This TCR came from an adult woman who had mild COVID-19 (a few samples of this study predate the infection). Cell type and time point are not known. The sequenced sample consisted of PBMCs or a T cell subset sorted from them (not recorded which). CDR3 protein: CASSLETIGAEQFF. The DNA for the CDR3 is TGTGCCAGCAGCTTAGAGACGATTGGGGCAGAGCAGTTCTTC.